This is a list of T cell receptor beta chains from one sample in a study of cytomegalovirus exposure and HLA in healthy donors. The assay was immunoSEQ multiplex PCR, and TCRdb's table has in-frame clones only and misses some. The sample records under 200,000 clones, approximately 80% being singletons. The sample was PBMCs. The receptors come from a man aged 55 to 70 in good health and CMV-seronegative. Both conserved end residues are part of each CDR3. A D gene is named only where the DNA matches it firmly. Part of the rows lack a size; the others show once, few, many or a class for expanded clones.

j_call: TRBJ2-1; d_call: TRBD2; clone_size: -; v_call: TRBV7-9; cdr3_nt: TGTGCCAGCAGCCTTACTAGCGGGGGGCCGAATGAGCAGTTCTTC; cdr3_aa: CASSLTSGGPNEQFF
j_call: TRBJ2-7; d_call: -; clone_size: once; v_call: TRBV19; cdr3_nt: TGTGCCAGTAGTAGTACAGGGGGGGACCACGAGCAGTACTTC; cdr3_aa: CASSSTGGDHEQYF
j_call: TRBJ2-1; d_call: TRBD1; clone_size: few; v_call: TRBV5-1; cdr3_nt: TGCGCCAGCAGCTTGAGTCAGGGGGCGGGTGAGCAGTTCTTC; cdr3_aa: CASSLSQGAGEQFF
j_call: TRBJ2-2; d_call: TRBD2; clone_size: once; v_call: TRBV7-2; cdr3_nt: TGTGCCAGCAGCTTAGCGGTCCTAGCGGGGAACACCGGGGAGCTGTTTTTT; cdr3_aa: CASSLAVLAGNTGELFF
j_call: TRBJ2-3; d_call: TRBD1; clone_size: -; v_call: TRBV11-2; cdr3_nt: TGTGCCAGCAGCTTAGGTAGGACAGGGACAACAGATACGCAGTATTTT; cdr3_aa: CASSLGRTGTTDTQYF
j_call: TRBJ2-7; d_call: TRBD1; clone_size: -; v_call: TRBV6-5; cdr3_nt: TGTGCCAGCAGTATGACAGGGGGCTCCTACGAGCAGTACTTC; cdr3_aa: CASSMTGGSYEQYF
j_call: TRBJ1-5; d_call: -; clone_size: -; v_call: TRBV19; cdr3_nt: TGTGCCAGTAGTATAGCGGGTCGGTCTAGCAATCAGCCCCAGCATTTT; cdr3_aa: CASSIAGRSSNQPQHF
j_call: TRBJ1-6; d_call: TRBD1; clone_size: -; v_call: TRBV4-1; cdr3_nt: TGCGCCAGCAGCCTTCGACAGGGGGTAGAGTCACCCCTCCACTTT; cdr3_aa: CASSLRQGVESPLHF
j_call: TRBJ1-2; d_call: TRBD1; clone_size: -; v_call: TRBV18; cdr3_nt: TGTGCCAGCTCACCGAGTGGGCAGGGGGTTGTCTATGGCTACACCTTC; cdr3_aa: CASSPSGQGVVYGYTF
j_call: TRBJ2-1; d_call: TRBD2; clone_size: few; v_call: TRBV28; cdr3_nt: TGTGCCAGCAGTTTACGGGAAGAGCGGGACGTTCAGGATGAGCAGTTCTTC; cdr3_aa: CASSLREERDVQDEQFF
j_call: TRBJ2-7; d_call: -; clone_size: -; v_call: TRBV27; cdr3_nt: TGTGCCAGCAGTTTAACTGCCGTCCTACGAGAGCAGTACTTC; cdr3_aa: CASSLTAVLREQYF
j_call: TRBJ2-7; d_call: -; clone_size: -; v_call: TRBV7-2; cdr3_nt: TGTGCCAGCAGCTTAGAGCTCCGAAGTTGGTACTTC; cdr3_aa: CASSLELRSWYF
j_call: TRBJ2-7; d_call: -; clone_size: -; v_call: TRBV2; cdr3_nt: TGTGCCAGCAATTCACGGGGGTCTGGCGAGCAGTACTTC; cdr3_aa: CASNSRGSGEQYF
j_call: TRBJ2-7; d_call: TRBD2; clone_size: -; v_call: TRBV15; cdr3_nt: TGTGCCACCAGCAGACTTAGCGGGAGGGCAGGCGAGCAGTACTTC; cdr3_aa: CATSRLSGRAGEQYF
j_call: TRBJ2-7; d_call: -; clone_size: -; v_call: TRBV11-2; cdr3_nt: TGTGCCAGCAGCCCGGGGAGGACGGTCTACGAGCAGTACTTC; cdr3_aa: CASSPGRTVYEQYF
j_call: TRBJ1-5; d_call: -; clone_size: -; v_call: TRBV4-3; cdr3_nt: TGCGCCAGCAGCCAAGATCATAATCAGCCCCAGCATTTT; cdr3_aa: CASSQDHNQPQHF
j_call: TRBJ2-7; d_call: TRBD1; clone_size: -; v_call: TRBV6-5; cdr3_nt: TGTGCCAGCAGTTACACCCGGGACAGGGGGCTTGAGCAGTACTTC; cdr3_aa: CASSYTRDRGLEQYF
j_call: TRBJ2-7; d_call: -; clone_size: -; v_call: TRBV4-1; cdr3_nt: TGCGCCAGCAGCCAAGACAGGGTGCCCTACGAGCAGTACTTC; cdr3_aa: CASSQDRVPYEQYF
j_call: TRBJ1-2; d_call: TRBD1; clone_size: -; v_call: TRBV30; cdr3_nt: TGTGCCTGGAGGGAAGACAGGGAATATGGCTACCCCTTC; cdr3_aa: CAWREDREYGYPF
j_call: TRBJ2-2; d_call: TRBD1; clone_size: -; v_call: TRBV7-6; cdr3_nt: TGTGCCAGCAGCCAGGACAGGGGGCGCACCGGGGAGCTGTTTTTT; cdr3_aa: CASSQDRGRTGELFF